The clone carrying this T cell receptor (beta chain) was detected a few times. What it binds is not known. This sample is part of a study of T cell repertoires in cytomegalovirus infection. In the study overall: Used in the study were CMV epitopes, some recently identified and HLA-C-restricted, others well-studied and HLA-B-restricted. The public TCR beta signatures pointed to both CMV infection and matching HLA type.

Germline V gene sequence: CDR1 SGHVS, CDR2 FQNEAQ. Trimming took 2 bases from V and 0 from J, leaving 8 bases between them. There are 15 residues in the CDR3. TCRdb reprocessed the reads via MiXCR and lists one record per CDR3 protein. The data show some 920,000 distinct CDR3 sequences, with around 29% seen just once and around an eighth held by the top ten. Overall study findings and caveats: Cumulative frequency of public TCR beta families picked out carriers of CMV plus the relevant HLA. The ex vivo response was dominated by HLA-C-restricted CMV-specific TCR beta clonotypes.

V gene TRBV7-8 combines with J gene TRBJ1-3; unclear D gene. The clonotype was recovered from a human donor in good health (CMV status not recorded). Some clones in this sample may be carry-over from other donors' samples. The source was cultured CD8+ T cells from PBMCs, collected from culture after CMV antigen stimulation. As DNA, the CDR3 is TGTGCCAGCAGCTTATCCCGATCCTCTGGAAACACCATATATTTT. Protein: CASSLSRSSGNTIYF.